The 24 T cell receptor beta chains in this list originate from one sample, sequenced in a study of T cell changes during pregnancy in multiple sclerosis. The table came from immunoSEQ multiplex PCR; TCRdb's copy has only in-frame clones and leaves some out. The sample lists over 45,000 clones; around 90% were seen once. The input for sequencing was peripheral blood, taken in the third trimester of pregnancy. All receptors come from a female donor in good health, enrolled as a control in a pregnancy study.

The CDR3 protein is CASTQGGANVLTF. CDR3 bases: TGTGCCAGTACCCAGGGTGGGGCCAACGTCCTGACTTTC. The V call is TRBV19, the J call TRBJ2-6; the D gene is possibly TRBD1 (5 bases). This CDR3 region has 13 residues. The ends were cut back, 7 bases at V and 3 bases at J, with 7 bases in the middle. CDR1 is LNHDA and CDR2 is SQIVND in the germline V gene (reference sequence).

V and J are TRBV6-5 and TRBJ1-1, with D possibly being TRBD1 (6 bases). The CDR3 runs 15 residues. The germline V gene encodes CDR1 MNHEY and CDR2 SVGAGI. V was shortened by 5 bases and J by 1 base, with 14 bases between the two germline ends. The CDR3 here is CASSTRPGQNTEAFF. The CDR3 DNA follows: TGTGCCAGCAGTACCCGGCCGGGACAGAACACTGAAGCTTTCTTT.

Written as DNA, the CDR3 is TGTGCCAGCAGCGTACCCGCACTAGCGGGGGACACCGGGGAGCTGTTTTTT. This translates into CASSVPALAGDTGELFF. The chain is built from TRBV9 and TRBJ2-2, with 11 bases matching TRBD2. Germline V CDR1 and CDR2: SGDLS, YYNGEE. V shed 1 base and J 3 bases; nucleotides not matched to a gene: 5. CDR3 length: 17 residues.

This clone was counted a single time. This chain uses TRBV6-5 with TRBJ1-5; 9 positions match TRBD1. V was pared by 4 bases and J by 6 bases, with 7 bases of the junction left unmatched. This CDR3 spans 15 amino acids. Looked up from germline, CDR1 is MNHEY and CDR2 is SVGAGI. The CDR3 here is CASSSAGQGIQPQHF. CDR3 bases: TGTGCCAGCAGTTCCGCGGGACAGGGAATTCAGCCCCAGCATTTT.

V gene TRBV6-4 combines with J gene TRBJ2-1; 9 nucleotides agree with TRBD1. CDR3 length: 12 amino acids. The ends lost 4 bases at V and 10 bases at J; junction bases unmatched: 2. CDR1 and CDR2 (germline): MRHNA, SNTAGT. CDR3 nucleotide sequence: TGTGCCAGCAGTGGGACAGGGGTAGAGCAGTTCTTC. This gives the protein CASSGTGVEQFF.

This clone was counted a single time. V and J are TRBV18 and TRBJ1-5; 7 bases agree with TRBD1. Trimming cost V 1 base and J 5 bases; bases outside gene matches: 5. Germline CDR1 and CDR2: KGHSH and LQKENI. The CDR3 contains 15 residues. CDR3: CASSPRDREDQPQHF. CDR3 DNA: TGTGCCAGCTCACCACGTGACAGGGAGGATCAGCCCCAGCATTTT.

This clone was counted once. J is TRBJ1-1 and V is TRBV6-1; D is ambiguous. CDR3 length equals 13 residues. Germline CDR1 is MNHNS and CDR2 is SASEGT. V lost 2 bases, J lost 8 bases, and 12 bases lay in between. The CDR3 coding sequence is TGTGCCAGCAGTGAATTGGGAGGTAGGGAAGCTTTCTTT. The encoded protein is CASSELGGREAFF.

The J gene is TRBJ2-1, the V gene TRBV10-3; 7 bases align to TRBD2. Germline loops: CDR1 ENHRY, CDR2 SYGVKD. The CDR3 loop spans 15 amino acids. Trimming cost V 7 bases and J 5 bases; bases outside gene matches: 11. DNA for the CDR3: TGTGCCATCAATGGGGGGGAGGAACGTAACAATGAGCAGTTCTTC. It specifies CAINGGEERNNEQFF.

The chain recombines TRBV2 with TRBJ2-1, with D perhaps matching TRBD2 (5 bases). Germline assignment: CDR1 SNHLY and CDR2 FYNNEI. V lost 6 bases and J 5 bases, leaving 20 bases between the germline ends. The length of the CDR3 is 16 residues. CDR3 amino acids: CASREPGLPDDNEQFF. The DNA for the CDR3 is TGTGCCAGCAGGGAACCTGGACTCCCTGACGACAATGAGCAGTTCTTC.

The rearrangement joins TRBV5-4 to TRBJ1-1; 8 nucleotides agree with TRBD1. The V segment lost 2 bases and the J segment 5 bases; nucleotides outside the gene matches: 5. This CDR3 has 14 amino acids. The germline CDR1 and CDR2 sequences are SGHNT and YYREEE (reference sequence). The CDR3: CASSFGQGETEAFF. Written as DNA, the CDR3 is TGTGCCAGCAGCTTCGGACAGGGAGAGACTGAAGCTTTCTTT.

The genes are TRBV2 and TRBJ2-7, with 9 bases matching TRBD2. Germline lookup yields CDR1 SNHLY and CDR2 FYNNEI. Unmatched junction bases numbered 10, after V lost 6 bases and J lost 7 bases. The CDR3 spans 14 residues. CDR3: CASSLDPLAGEQYF. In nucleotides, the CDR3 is TGTGCCAGCAGCTTGGACCCTCTAGCGGGGGAGCAGTACTTC. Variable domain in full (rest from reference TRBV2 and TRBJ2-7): EPEVTQTPSHQVTQMGQEVILRCVPISNHLYFYWYRQILGQKVEFLVSFYNNEISEKSEIFDDQFSVERPDGSNFTLKIRSTKLEDSAMYFCASSLDPLAGEQYFGPGTRLTVT.

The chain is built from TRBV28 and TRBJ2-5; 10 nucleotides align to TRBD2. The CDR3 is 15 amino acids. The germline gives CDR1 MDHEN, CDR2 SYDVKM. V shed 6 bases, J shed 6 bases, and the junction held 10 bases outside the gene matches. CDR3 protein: CASSTWLAGEKTQYF. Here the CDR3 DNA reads TGTGCCAGCAGCACCTGGCTAGCGGGAGAAAAGACCCAGTACTTC. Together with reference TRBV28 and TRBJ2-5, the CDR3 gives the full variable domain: DVKVTQSSRYLVKRTGEKVFLECVQDMDHENMFWYRQDPGLGLRLIYFSYDVKMKEKGDIPEGYSVSREKKERFSLILESASTNQTSMYLCASSTWLAGEKTQYFGPGTRLLVL.

CDR3 sequence: CASSHIWRTGYNEQFF. The DNA for the CDR3 is TGTGCCAGCAGCCACATTTGGCGGACAGGCTACAATGAGCAGTTCTTC. The V gene is TRBV14, the J gene TRBJ2-1; 7 bases line up with TRBD1. V lost 3 bases and J lost 3; bases outside the gene matches: 8. CDR3 size: 16 residues. Germline CDR1 and CDR2: SGHDN and FVKESK.

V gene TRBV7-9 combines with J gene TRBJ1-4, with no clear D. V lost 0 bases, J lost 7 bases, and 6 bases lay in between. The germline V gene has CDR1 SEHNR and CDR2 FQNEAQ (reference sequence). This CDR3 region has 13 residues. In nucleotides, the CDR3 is TGTGCCAGCAGCTTAGCCCTTCCTGAAAAACTGTTTTTT. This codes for CASSLALPEKLFF.

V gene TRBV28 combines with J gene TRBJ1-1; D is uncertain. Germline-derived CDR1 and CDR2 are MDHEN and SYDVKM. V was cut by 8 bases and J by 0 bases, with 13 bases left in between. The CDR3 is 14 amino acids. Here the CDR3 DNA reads TGTGCCAGCGGCCTAGAGGGAATGAACACTGAAGCTTTCTTT. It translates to CASGLEGMNTEAFF.

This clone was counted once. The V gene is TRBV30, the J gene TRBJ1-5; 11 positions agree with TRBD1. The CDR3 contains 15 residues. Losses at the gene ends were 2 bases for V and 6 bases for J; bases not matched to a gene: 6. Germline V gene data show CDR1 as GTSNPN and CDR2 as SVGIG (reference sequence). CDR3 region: CAWSSGTGGSQPQHF. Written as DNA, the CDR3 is TGTGCCTGGAGTTCCGGGACAGGGGGAAGTCAGCCCCAGCATTTT.

The CDR3 is CASSYPVTGMNTEAFF. The CDR3 DNA reads TGTGCCAGCAGTTATCCAGTGACAGGGATGAACACTGAAGCTTTCTTT. The rearrangement joins TRBV6-9 to TRBJ1-1, with 7 bases fitting TRBD1. J lost 0 bases, V lost 2 bases, and 6 bases had no gene match. The CDR3 runs 16 residues. Germline values: CDR1 MNHGY, CDR2 SVAAGI.

The CDR3 DNA is TGTGCCAGCAGTGTCGGGAGAAGTAGCACAGATACGCAGTATTTT. The encoded protein is CASSVGRSSTDTQYF. The chain uses TRBV6-5 and TRBJ2-3, with D maybe TRBD2 (6 bases). Trimming stripped 5 bases from V and 0 bases from J, with 12 bases between. CDR1 and CDR2 (germline): MNHEY, SVGAGI. The CDR3 length is 15 residues.

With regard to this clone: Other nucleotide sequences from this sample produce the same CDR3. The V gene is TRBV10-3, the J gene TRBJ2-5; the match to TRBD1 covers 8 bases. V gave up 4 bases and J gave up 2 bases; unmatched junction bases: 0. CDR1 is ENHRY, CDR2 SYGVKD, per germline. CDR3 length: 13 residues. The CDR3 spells CAISGTGQETQYF. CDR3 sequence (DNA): TGTGCCATCAGTGGGACAGGGCAAGAGACCCAGTACTTC.

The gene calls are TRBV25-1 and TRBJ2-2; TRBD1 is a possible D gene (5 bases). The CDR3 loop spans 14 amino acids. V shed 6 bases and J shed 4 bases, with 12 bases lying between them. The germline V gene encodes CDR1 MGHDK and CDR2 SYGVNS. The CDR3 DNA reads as TGTGCCAGCAGCTCAGGGTTCCGCACCGGGGAGCTGTTTTTT. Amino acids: CASSSGFRTGELFF.

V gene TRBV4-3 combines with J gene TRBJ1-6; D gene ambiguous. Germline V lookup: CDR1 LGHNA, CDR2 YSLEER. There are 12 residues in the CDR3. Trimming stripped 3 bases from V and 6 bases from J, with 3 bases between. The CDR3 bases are TGCGCCAGCAGCCATAGTAATTCACCCCTCCACTTT. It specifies CASSHSNSPLHF.

The chain's CDR3 is CASSGTSGSHEQYF. The CDR3 nucleotides read TGTGCCAGCAGCGGGACTAGCGGGAGCCACGAGCAGTACTTC. The chain combines TRBV13 with TRBJ2-7; 14 bases map to TRBD2. CDR1 PRHDT and CDR2 FYEKMQ come from the germline V gene (reference sequence). This CDR3 contains 14 residues. Unmatched junction bases numbered 2, after V lost 5 bases and J lost 5 bases.

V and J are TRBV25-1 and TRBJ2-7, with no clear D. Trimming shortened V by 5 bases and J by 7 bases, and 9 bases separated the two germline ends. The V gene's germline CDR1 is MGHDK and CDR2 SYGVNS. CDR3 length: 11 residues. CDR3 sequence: CASSPEREQYF. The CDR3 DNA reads TGTGCCAGCAGTCCCGAGAGAGAGCAGTACTTC.

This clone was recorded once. CDR3 sequence (DNA): TGTGCCAGCAGCCAACTGCGGGGAGGAGGTCGAGAGACCCAGTACTTC. Translation: CASSQLRGGGRETQYF. The genes are TRBV14 and TRBJ2-5; D is possibly TRBD2 (6 bases). Trimming took off 2 bases at V and 4 bases at J, with 17 bases between the two ends. The germline gives CDR1 SGHDN, CDR2 FVKESK. There are 16 residues in the CDR3.